This T cell receptor beta chain is from a study of T-cell reconstitution after alpha-beta-depleted transplantation in children. The germline V gene encodes CDR1 MNHNS and CDR2 SASEGT. V was clipped by 4 bases and J by 6 bases; unmatched bases: 12. This CDR3 spans 17 amino acids. Unique molecular identifiers were incorporated during preparation of the TCRbeta library. TCRdb re-derived calls from the PCR reads in MiXCR, one entry per CDR3 protein. The repertoire consists of 90,000 to 130,000 distinct CDR3 sequences, with 10% occurring once and the leading ten covering under 35%. This clonotype was obtained from a boy aged 2-9 years with acute lymphoblastic leukemia, due to receive a stem cell transplant. This sample comprised PBMCs, obtained before TCRalphabeta/CD19-depleted stem cell transplant. This chain joins TRBV6-1 and TRBJ1-5; 10 bases line up with TRBD1. This CDR3 is CASSVMGQGPTSQPQHF. DNA for the CDR3: TGTGCCAGCAGTGTAATGGGACAGGGGCCGACGAGTCAGCCCCAGCATTTT.